Shown below are 11 T cell receptor beta chains from a single sample sequenced in a study of monozygotic twins with inflammatory bowel disease. For each CDR3 protein, TCRdb gives one entry from its re-call of the 5' RACE reads, without DNA. The sample totals roughly 90,000 distinct CDR3 sequences. Sequenced material: blood. Receptors were obtained from a human donor with ulcerative colitis or Crohn's disease, or a healthy co-twin of an affected twin (not recorded which).

The rearrangement links TRBV19 to TRBJ1-5; as DNA is missing, the TRBD1 call by TCRdb cannot be tested. Germline CDR1 reads LNHDA; CDR2 reads SQIVND (reference sequence). This CDR3 is built from 15 residues. The CDR3 is CASSIATGVNQPQHF.

The J gene is TRBJ1-1, the V gene TRBV20-1. Germline CDR1 reads DFQATT; CDR2 reads SNEGSKA (reference sequence). This CDR3 spans 12 amino acids. Here the CDR3 reads CSAREGASEAFF.

The rearrangement joins TRBV20-1 to TRBJ2-1; the D call of TRBD1 rests on TCRdb alone, since no DNA is present to check it. CDR3 length: 11 amino acids. Germline lookup yields CDR1 DFQATT and CDR2 SNEGSKA (reference sequence). CDR3: CSASAGHEQFF.

The chain is built from TRBV12-3 or TRBV12-4 and TRBJ1-1. The CDR3 is 12 amino acids. CDR3 amino acids: CASSSPPGSAFF.

The chain uses TRBV5-1 and TRBJ2-3; the D call from TCRdb, TRBD1, cannot be confirmed without DNA. The CDR3 runs to 17 residues. From germline, CDR1 is SGHRS and CDR2 YFSETQ. CDR3: CASSLGSAQGARDTQYF. The full variable domain, its missing parts supplied by reference TRBV5-1 and TRBJ2-3, is KAGVTQTPRYLIKTRGQQVTLSCSPISGHRSVSWYQQTPGQGLQFLFEYFSETQRNKGNFPGRFSGRQFSNSRSEMNVSTLELGDSALYLCASSLGSAQGARDTQYFGPGTRLTVL.

The rearrangement joins TRBV15 to TRBJ2-6. Germline V gene sequence: CDR1 LNHNV, CDR2 YYDKDF (reference sequence). The CDR3 sequence is 16 residues long. CDR3 sequence: CATSSGERSGANVLTF.

V and J are TRBV11-2 and TRBJ2-1; TCRdb outputs TRBD2, but without DNA this stays unchecked. Germline CDR1 SGHAT, CDR2 FQNNGV. The CDR3 sequence is 17 residues long. CDR3 in amino acids: CASSLGWRDPLVDEQFF. Variable domain in full (rest from reference TRBV11-2 and TRBJ2-1): EAGVAQSPRYKIIEKRQSVAFWCNPISGHATLYWYQQILGQGPKLLIQFQNNGVVDDSQLPKDRFSAERLKGVDSTLKIQPAKLEDSAVYLCASSLGWRDPLVDEQFFGPGTRLTVL.

This rearrangement joins TRBV19 to TRBJ2-2; absent DNA, TCRdb's TRBD2 call cannot be checked. From germline, CDR1 is LNHDA and CDR2 SQIVND (reference sequence). There are 15 residues in the CDR3. CDR3 in amino acids: CASSIPSGVTGELFF.

The chain recombines TRBV12-3 or TRBV12-4 with TRBJ2-1; no DNA is available, so the TRBD1 call from TCRdb remains unchecked. The CDR3 is 16 amino acids. The CDR3 is CASSPGLDRGRGEQFF.

J is TRBJ2-4 and V is TRBV7-2. The CDR3 contains 12 residues. From germline, CDR1 is SGHTA and CDR2 FQGNSA. CDR3 sequence reads: CASSLEGNIQYF. The entire variable domain, with the rest obtained from reference TRBV7-2 and TRBJ2-4, is as follows: GAGVSQSPSNKVTEKGKDVELRCDPISGHTALYWYRQSLGQGLEFLIYFQGNSAPDKSGLPSDRFSAERTGGSVSTLTIQRTQQEDSAVYLCASSLEGNIQYFGAGTRLSVL.

V usage is TRBV20-1 and J usage is TRBJ2-2; the TCRdb D gene call, TRBD1, has no DNA to confirm it. The germline gives CDR1 DFQATT, CDR2 SNEGSKA (reference sequence). The CDR3 runs to 15 residues. CDR3: CSASPPCWLTGELFF.